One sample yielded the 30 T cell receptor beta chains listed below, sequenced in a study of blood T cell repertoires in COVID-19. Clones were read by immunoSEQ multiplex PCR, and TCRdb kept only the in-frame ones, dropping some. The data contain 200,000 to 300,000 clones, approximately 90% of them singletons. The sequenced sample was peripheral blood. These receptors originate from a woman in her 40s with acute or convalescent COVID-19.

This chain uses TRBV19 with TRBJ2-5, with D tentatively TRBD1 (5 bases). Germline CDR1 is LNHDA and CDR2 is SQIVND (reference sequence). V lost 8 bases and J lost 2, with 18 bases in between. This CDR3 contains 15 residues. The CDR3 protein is CASSDRQRVQETQYF. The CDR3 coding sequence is TGTGCCAGTTCAGATAGACAGAGAGTACAAGAGACCCAGTACTTC. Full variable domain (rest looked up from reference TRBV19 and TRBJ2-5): DGGITQSPKYLFRKEGQNVTLSCEQNLNHDAMYWYRQDPGQGLRLIYYSQIVNDFQKGDIAEGYSVSREKKESFPLTVTSAQKNPTAFYLCASSDRQRVQETQYFGPGTRLLVL.

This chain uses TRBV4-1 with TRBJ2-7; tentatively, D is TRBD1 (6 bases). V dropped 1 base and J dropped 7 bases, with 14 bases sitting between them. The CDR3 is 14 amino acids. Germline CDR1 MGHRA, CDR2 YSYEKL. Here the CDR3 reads CASSQAPGVREQYV. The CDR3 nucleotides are TGCGCCAGCAGCCAAGCTCCAGGGGTGAGGGAGCAGTACGTC.

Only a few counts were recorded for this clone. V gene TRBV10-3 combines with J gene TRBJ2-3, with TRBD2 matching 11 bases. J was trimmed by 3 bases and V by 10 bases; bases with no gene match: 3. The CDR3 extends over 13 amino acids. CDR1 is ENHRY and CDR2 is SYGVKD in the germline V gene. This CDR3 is CASSGGETDTQYF. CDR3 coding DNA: TGTGCCAGTAGCGGGGGGGAAACAGATACGCAGTATTTT.

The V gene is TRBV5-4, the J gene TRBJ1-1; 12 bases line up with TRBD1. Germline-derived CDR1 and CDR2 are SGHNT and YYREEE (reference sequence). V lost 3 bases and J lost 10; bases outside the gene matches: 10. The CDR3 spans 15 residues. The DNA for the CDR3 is TGTGCCAGCAGCTGGGGGGGACAGGGGGCTTCGGGAGCTTTCTTT. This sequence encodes CASSWGGQGASGAFF. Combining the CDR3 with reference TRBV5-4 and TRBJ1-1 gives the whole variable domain ETGVTQSPTHLIKTRGQQVTLRCSSQSGHNTVSWYQQALGQGPQFIFQYYREEENGRGNFPPRFSGLQFPNYSSELNVNALELDDSALYLCASSWGGQGASGAFFGQGTRLTVV.

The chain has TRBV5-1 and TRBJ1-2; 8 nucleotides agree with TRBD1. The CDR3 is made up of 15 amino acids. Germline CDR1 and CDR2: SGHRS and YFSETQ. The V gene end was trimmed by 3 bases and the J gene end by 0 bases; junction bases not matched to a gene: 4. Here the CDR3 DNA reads TGCGCCAGCAGCTCGGGACAGGCGACTAACTATGGCTACACCTTC. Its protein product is CASSSGQATNYGYTF. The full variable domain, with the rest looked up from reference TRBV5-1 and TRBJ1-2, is KAGVTQTPRYLIKTRGQQVTLSCSPISGHRSVSWYQQTPGQGLQFLFEYFSETQRNKGNFPGRFSGRQFSNSRSEMNVSTLELGDSALYLCASSSGQATNYGYTFGSGTRLTVV.

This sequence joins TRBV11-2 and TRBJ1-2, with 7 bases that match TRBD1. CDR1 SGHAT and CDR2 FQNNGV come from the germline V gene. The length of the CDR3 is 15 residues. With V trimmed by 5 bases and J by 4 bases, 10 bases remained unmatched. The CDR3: CASSPNTGTVYGYTF. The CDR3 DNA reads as TGTGCCAGCAGCCCAAACACCGGGACAGTCTATGGCTACACCTTC. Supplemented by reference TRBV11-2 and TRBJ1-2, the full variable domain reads EAGVAQSPRYKIIEKRQSVAFWCNPISGHATLYWYQQILGQGPKLLIQFQNNGVVDDSQLPKDRFSAERLKGVDSTLKIQPAKLEDSAVYLCASSPNTGTVYGYTFGSGTRLTVV.

CDR3 sequence reads: CASTDTGGYGYTF. In DNA form, the CDR3 reads TGTGCCAGCACCGATACAGGGGGCTATGGCTACACCTTC. The rearrangement uses TRBV28 and TRBJ1-2; 8 bases align to TRBD1. The CDR3 totals 13 residues. The V gene end was trimmed by 7 bases and the J gene end by 4 bases; junction bases not matched to a gene: 5. Germline V CDR1 and CDR2: MDHEN, SYDVKM.

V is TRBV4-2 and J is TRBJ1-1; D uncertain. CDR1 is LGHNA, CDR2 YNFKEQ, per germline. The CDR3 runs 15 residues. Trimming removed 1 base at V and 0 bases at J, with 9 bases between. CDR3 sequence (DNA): TGTGCCAGCAGCCAAGCCCCAGGAATGAACACTGAAGCTTTCTTT. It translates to CASSQAPGMNTEAFF.

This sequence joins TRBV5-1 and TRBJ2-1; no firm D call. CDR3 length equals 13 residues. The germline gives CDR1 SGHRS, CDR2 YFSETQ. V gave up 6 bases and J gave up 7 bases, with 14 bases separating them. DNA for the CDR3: TGCGCCAGCATCGCCCCGAGAGAAAATGAGCAGTTCTTC. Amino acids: CASIAPRENEQFF. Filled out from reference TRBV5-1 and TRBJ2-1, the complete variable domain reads KAGVTQTPRYLIKTRGQQVTLSCSPISGHRSVSWYQQTPGQGLQFLFEYFSETQRNKGNFPGRFSGRQFSNSRSEMNVSTLELGDSALYLCASIAPRENEQFFGPGTRLTVL.

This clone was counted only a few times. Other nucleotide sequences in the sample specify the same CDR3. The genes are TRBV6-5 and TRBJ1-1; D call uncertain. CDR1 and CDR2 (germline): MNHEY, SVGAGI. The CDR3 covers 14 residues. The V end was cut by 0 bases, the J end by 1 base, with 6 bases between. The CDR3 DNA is TGTGCCAGCAGTTACTCAGAGGGGAACACTGAAGCTTTCTTT. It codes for CASSYSEGNTEAFF.

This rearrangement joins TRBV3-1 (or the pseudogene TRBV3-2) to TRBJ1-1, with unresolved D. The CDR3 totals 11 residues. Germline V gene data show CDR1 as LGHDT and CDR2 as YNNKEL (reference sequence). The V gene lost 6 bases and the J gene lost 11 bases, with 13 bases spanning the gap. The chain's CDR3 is CASSGGLGAFF. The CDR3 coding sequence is TGTGCCAGCAGTGGAGGGCTAGGGGCTTTCTTT.

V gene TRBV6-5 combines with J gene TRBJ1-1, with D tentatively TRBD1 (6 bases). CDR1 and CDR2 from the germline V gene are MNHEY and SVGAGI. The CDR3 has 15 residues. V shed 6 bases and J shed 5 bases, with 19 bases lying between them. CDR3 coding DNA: TGTGCCAGCAGCCCCACCACAGGGAAGGGTACTGAAGCTTTCTTT. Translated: CASSPTTGKGTEAFF.

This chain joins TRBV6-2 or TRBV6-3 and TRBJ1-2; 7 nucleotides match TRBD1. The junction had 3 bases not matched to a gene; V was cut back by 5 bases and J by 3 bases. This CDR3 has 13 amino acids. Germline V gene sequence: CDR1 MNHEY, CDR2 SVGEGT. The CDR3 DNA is TGTGCCAGCAGTAAGGGGGCTTACTATGGCTACACCTTC. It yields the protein CASSKGAYYGYTF.

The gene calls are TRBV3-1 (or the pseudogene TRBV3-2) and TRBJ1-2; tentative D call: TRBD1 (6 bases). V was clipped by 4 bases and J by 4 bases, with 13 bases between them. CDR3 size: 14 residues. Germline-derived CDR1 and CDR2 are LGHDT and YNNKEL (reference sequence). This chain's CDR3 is CASSPLGGIYGYTF. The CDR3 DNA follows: TGTGCCAGCAGCCCTTTAGGGGGAATCTATGGCTACACCTTC.

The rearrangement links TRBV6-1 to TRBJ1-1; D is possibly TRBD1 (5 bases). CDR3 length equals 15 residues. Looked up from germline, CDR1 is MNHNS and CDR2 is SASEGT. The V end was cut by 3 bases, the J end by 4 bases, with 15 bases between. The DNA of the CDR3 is TGTGCCAGCAGTGAGTTCTCGGGGGTGGGCACTGAAGCTTTCTTT. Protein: CASSEFSGVGTEAFF.

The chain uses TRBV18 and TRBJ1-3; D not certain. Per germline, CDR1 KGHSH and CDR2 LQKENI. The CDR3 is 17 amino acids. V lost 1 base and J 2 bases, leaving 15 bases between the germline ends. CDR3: CASSPRGGSSPGNTIYF. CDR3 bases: TGTGCCAGCTCACCACGGGGAGGTTCTTCTCCTGGAAACACCATATATTTT.

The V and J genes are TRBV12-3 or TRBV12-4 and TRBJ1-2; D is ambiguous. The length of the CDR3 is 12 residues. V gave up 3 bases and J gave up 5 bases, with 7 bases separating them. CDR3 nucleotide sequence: TGTGCCAGCAGTTTTGGAGGGTATGGCTACACCTTC. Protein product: CASSFGGYGYTF.

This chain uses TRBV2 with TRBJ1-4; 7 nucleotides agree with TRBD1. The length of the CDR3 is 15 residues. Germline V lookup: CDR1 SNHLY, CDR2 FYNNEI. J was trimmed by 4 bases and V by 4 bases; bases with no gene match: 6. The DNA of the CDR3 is TGTGCCAGCAGTGTCCGGGACAGAGTTAATGAAAAACTGTTTTTT. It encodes CASSVRDRVNEKLFF.

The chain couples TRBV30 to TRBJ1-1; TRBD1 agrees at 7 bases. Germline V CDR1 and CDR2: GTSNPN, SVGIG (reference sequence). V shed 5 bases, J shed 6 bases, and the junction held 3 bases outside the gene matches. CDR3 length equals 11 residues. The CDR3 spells CAWGQGAEAFF. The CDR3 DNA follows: TGTGCCTGGGGCCAGGGGGCTGAAGCTTTCTTT.

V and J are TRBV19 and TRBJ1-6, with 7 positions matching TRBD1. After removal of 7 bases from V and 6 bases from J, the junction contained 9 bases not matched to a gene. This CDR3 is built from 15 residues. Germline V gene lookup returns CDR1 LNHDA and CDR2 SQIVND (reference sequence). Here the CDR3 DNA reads TGTGCCAGTAAGGGGACAGATACTTTTAATTCACCCCTCCACTTT. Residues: CASKGTDTFNSPLHF.

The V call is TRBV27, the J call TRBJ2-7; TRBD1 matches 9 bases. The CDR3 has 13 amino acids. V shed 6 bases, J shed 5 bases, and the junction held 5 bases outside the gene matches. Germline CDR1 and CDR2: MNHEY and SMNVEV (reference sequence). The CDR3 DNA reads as TGTGCCAGCAGAGGACAGGGGAGGAACGAGCAGTACGTC. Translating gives CASRGQGRNEQYV.

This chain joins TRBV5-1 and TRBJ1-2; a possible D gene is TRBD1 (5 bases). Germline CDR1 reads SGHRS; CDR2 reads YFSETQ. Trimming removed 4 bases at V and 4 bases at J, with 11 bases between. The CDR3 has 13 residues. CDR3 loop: CASSPRGFYGYTF. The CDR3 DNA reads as TGCGCCAGCAGCCCAAGGGGATTCTATGGCTACACCTTC.

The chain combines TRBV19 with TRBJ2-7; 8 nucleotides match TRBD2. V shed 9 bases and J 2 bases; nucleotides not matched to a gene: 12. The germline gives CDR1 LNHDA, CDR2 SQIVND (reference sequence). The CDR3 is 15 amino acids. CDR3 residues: CASSGWERGTYEQYV. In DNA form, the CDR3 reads TGTGCCAGCTCCGGGTGGGAGCGGGGGACCTACGAGCAGTACGTC.

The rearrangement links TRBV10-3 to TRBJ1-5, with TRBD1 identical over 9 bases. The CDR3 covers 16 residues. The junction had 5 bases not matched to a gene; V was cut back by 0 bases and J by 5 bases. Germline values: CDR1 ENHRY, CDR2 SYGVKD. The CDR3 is CAISESGTGLDQPQHF. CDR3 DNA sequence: TGTGCCATCAGTGAGTCTGGGACAGGGCTCGATCAGCCCCAGCATTTT.

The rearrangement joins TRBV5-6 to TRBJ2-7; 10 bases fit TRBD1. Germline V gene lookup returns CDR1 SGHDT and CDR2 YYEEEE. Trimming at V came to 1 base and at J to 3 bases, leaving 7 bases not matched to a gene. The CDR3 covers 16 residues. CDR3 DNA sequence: TGTGCCAGCAGCTTGACGGGACAGGGGTATTTCTACGAGCAGTACGTC. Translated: CASSLTGQGYFYEQYV.

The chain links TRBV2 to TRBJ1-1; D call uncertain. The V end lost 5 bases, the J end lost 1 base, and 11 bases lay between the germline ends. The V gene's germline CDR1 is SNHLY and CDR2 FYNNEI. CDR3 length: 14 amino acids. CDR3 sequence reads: CASSRIWQNTEAFF. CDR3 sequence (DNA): TGTGCCAGCAGTCGTATTTGGCAGAACACTGAAGCTTTCTTT.

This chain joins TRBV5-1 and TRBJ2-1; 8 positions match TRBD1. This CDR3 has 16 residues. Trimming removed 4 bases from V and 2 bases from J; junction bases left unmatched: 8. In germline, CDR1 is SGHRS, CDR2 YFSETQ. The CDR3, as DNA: TGCGCCAGCAGCCTGAGACAGGGGTTGACCTACAATGAGCAGTTCTTC. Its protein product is CASSLRQGLTYNEQFF.

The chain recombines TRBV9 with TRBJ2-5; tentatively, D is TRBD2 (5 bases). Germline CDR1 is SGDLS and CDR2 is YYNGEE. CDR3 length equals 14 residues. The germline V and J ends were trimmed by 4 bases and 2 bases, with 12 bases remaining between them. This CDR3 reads CASSQGSGQETQYF. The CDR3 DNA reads TGTGCCAGCAGCCAAGGGTCGGGACAAGAGACCCAGTACTTC.

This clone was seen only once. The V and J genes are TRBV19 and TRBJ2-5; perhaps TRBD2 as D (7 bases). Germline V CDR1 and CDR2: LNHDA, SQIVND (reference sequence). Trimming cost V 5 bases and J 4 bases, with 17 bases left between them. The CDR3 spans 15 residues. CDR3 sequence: CASSPWGGQGETQYF. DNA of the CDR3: TGTGCCAGTAGTCCCTGGGGGGGCCAGGGAGAGACCCAGTACTTC.

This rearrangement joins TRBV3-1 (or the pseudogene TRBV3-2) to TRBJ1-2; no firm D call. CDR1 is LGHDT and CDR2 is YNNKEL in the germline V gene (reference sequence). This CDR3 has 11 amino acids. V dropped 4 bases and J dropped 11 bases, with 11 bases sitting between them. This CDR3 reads CASSRETGYTF. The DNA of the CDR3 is TGTGCCAGCAGCCGAGAGACGGGATACACCTTC.